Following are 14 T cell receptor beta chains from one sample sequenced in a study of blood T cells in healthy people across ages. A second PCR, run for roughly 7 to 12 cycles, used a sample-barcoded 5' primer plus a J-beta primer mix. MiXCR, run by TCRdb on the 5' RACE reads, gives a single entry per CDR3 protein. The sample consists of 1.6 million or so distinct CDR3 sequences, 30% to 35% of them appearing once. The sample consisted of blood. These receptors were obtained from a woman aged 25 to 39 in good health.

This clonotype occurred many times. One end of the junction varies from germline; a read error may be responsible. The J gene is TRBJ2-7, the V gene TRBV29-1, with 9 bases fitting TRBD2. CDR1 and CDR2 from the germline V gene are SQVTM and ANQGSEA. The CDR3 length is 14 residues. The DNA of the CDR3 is TGCAGCGTTGAAATCGGGACTAGCTCCAACGAGCAGTACTTC. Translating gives CSVEIGTSSNEQYF.

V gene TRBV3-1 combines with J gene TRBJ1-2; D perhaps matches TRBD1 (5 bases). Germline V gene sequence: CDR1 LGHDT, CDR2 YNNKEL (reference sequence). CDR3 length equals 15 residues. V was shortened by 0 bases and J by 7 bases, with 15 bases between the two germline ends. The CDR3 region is CASSQDPQAIGGYTF. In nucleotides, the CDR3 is TGTGCCAGCAGCCAAGACCCACAGGCGATCGGTGGCTACACCTTC. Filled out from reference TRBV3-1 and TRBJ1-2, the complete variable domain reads DTAVSQTPKYLVTQMGNDKSIKCEQNLGHDTMYWYKQDSKKFLKIMFSYNNKELIINETVPNRFSPKSPDKAHLNLHINSLELGDSAVYFCASSQDPQAIGGYTFGSGTRLTVV.

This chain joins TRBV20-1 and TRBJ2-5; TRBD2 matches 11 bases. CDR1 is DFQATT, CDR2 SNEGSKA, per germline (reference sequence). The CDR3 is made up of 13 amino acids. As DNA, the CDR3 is TGCGCTAGCGGGGGGCGGGATTCTCGGACCCAGTACTTC. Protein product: CASGGRDSRTQYF.

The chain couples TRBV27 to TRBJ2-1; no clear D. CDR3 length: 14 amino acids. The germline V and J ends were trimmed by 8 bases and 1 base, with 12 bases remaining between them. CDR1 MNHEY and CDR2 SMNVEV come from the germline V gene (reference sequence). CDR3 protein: CASHKGRSYNEQFF. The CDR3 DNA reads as TGTGCCAGCCATAAAGGGCGTTCCTACAATGAGCAGTTCTTC.

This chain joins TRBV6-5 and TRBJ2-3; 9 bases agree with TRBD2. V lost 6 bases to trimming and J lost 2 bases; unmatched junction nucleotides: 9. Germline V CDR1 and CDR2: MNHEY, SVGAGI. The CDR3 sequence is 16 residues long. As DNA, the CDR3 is TGTGCCAGCAGACCTACTAGCGGGCTTTACACAGATACGCAGTATTTT. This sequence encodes CASRPTSGLYTDTQYF.

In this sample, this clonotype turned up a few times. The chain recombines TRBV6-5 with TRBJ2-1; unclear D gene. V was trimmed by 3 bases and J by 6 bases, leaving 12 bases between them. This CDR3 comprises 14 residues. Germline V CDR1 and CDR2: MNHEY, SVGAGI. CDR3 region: CASSYGPLFNEQFF. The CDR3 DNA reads TGTGCCAGCAGTTATGGCCCTTTGTTCAATGAGCAGTTCTTC.

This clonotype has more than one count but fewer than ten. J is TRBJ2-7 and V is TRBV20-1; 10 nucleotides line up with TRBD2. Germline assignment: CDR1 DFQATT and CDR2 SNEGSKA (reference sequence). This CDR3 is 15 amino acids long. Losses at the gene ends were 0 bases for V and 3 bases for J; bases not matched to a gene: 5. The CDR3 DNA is TGCAGTGCTAGAGATAGACTAGCGGGCTTCTACGAGCAGTACTTC. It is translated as CSARDRLAGFYEQYF.

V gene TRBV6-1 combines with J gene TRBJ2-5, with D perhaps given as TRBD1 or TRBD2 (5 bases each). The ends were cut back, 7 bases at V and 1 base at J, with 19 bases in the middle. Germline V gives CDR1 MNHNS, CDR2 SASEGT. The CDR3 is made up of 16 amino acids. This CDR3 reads CASTRRDVGAQETQYF. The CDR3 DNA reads TGTGCCAGCACCCGTCGGGACGTTGGTGCCCAAGAGACCCAGTACTTC.

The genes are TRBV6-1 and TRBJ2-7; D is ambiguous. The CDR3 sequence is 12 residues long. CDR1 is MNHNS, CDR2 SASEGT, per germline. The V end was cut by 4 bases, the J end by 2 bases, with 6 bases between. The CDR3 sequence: CASSGWTYEQYF. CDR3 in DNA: TGTGCCAGCAGTGGCTGGACCTACGAGCAGTACTTC.

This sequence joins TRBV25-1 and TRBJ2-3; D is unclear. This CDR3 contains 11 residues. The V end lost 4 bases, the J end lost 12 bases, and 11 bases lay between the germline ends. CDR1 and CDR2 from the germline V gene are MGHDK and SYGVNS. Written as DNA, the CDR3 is TGTGCCAGCAGTGGTTACGGGCCTCAGTATTTT. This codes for CASSGYGPQYF.

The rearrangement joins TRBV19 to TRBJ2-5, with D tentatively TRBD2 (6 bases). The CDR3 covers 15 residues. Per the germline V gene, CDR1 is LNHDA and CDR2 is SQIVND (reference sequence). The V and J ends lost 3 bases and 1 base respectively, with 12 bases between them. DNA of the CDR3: TGTGCCAGTAGTATGGGGGACTTTCGCCAAGAGACCCAGTACTTC. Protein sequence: CASSMGDFRQETQYF.

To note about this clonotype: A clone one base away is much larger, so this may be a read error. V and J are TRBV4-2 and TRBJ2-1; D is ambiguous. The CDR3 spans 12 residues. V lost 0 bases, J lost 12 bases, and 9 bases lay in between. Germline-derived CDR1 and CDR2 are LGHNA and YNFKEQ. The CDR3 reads CASSQDFYGQFF. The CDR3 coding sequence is TGTGCCAGCAGCCAAGATTTCTATGGGCAGTTCTTC.

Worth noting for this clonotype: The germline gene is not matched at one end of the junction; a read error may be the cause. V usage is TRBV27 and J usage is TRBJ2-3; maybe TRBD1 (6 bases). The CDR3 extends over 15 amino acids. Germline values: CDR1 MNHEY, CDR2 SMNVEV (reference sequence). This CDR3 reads CASSLLGAQSDTRYF. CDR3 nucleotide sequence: TGTGCCAGCAGTTTACTGGGGGCTCAATCAGATACGCGGTATTTT.

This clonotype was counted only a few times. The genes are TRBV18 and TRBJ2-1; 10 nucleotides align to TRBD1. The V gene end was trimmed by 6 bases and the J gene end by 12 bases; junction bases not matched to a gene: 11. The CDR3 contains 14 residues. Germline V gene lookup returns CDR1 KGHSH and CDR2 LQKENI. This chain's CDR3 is CASSQGQGSSVQFF. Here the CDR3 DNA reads TGTGCCAGCTCCCAGGGACAGGGGAGCAGTGTGCAGTTCTTC.